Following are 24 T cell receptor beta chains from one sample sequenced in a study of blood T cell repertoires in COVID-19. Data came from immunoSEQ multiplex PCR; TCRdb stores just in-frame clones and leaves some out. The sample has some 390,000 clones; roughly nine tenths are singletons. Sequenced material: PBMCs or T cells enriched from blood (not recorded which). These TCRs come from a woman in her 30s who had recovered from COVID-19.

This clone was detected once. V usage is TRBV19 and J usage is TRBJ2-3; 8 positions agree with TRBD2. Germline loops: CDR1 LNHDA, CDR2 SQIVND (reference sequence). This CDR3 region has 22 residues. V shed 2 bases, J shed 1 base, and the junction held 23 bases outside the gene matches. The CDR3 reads CASSILSGGGQFPYRGTDTQYF. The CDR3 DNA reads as TGTGCCAGTAGTATACTGAGCGGGGGAGGACAATTTCCCTATCGGGGCACAGATACGCAGTATTTT.

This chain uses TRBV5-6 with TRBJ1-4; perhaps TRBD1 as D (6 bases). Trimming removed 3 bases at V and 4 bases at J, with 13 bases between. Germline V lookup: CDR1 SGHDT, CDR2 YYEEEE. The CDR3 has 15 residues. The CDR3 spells CASSSNRAYNEKLFF. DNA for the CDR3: TGTGCCAGCAGCTCGAACAGGGCCTATAATGAAAAACTGTTTTTT.

The CDR3: CASSQDPLAGNSYEQYF. CDR3 DNA: TGTGCCAGCAGCCAAGACCCTCTAGCGGGAAATTCCTACGAGCAGTACTTC. The J gene is TRBJ2-7, the V gene TRBV4-2, with TRBD2 matching over 9 bases. With 0 bases clipped from V and 1 base from J, the junction kept 7 bases outside the gene matches. The CDR3 is made up of 17 amino acids. Germline CDR1 LGHNA, CDR2 YNFKEQ.

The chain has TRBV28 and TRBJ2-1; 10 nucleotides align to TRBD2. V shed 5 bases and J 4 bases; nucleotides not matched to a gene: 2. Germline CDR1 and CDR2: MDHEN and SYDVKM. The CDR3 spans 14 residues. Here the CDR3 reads CASSASGSYNEQFF. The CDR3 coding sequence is TGTGCCAGCAGTGCTAGCGGGAGTTACAATGAGCAGTTCTTC.

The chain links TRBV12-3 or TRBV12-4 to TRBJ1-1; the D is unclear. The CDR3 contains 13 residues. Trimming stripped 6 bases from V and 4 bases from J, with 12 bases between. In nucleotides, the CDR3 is TGTGCCAGCAGGCTTGCTCGGAGCACTGAAGCTTTCTTT. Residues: CASRLARSTEAFF.

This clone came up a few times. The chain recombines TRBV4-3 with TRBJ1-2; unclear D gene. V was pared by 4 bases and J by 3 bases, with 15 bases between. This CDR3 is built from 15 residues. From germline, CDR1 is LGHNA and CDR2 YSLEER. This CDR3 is CASSPTAARDYGYTF. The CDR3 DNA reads TGCGCCAGCAGCCCGACGGCAGCGAGGGACTATGGCTACACCTTC.

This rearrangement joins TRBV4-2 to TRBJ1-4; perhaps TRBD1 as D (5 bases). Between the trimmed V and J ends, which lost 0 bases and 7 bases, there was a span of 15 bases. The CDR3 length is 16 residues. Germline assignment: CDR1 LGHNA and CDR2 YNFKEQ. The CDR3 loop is CASSQDLLGRVEKLFF. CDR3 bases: TGTGCCAGCAGCCAAGATCTTTTAGGCAGGGTTGAAAAACTGTTTTTT.

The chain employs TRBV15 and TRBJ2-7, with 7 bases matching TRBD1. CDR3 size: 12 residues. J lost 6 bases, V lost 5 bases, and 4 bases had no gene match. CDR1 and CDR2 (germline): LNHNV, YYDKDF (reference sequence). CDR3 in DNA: TGTGCCACCAGCGAACGGACAGGCGAGCAGTACTTC. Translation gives CATSERTGEQYF.

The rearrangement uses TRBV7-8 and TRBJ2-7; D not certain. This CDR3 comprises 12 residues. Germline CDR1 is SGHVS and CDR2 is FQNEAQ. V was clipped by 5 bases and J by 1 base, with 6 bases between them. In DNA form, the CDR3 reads TGTGCCAGCAGCCCCACTTCCTACGAGCAGTACTTC. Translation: CASSPTSYEQYF.

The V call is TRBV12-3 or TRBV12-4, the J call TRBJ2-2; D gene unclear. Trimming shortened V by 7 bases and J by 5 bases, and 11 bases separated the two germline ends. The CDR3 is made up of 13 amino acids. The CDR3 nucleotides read TGTGCCAGCACAAAAAGAGTAACCGGGGAGCTGTTTTTT. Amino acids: CASTKRVTGELFF.

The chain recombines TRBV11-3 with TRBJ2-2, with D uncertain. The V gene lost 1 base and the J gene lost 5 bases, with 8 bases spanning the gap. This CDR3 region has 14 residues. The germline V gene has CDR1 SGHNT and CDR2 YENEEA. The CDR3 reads CASSLVAGTGELFF. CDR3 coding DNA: TGTGCCAGCAGCTTAGTAGCCGGAACCGGGGAGCTGTTTTTT.

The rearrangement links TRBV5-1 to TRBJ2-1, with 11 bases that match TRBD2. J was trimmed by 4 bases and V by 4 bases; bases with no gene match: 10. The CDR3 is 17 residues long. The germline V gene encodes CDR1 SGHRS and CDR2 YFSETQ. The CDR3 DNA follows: TGCGCCAGCAGCGATCACTCCGGGACTAGCGGTTACAATGAGCAGTTCTTC. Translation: CASSDHSGTSGYNEQFF.

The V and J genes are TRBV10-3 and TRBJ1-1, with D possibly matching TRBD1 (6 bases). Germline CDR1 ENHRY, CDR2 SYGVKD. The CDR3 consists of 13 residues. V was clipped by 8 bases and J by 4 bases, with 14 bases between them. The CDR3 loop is CAIVSDRFTEAFF. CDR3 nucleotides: TGTGCCATCGTTTCGGACAGATTCACTGAAGCTTTCTTT.

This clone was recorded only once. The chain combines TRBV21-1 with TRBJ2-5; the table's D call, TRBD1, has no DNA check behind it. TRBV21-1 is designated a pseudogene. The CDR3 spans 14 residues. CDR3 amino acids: CAILYRDREETQYF. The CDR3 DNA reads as TGTGCCATACTATACCGGGACAGGGAAGAGACCCAGTACTTC.

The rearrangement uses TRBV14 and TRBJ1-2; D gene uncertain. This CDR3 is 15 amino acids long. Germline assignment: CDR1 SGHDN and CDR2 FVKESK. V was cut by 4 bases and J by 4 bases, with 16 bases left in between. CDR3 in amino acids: CASSLYSGPVYGYTF. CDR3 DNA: TGTGCCAGCAGCCTTTACAGTGGGCCGGTCTATGGCTACACCTTC.

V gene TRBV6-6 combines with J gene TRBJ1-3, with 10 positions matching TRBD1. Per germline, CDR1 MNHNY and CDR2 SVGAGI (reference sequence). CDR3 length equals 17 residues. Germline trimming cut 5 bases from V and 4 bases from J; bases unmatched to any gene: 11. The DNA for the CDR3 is TGTGCCAGCAGTCCAACCCTAGGACAGGGGGGAGGAAACACCATATATTTT. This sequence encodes CASSPTLGQGGGNTIYF.

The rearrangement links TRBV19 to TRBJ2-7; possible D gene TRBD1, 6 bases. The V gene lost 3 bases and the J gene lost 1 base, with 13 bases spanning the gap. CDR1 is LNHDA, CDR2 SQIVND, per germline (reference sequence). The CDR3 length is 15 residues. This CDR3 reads CASSIGRGGSYEQYF. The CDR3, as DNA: TGTGCCAGTAGTATTGGCAGGGGTGGGTCCTACGAGCAGTACTTC. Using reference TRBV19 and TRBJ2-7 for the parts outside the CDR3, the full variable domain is DGGITQSPKYLFRKEGQNVTLSCEQNLNHDAMYWYRQDPGQGLRLIYYSQIVNDFQKGDIAEGYSVSREKKESFPLTVTSAQKNPTAFYLCASSIGRGGSYEQYFGPGTRLTVT.

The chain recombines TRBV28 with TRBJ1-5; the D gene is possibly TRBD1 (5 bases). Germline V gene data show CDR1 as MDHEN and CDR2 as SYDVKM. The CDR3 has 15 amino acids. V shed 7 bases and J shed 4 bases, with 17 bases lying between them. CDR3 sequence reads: CASMGGFNSNQPQHF. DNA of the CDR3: TGTGCCAGCATGGGGGGTTTTAATAGTAATCAGCCCCAGCATTTT.

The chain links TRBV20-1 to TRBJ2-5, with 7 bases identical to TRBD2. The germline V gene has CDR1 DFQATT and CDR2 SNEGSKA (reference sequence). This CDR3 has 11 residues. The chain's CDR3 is CRAGNQETQYF. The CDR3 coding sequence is TGCAGAGCGGGAAACCAAGAGACCCAGTACTTC.

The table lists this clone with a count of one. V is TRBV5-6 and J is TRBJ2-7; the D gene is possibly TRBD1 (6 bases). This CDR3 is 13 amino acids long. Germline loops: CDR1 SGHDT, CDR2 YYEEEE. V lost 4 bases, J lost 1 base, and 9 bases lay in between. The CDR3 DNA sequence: TGTGCCAGCAGCGTTACAGGGTCCTACGAGCAGTACTTC. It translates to CASSVTGSYEQYF.

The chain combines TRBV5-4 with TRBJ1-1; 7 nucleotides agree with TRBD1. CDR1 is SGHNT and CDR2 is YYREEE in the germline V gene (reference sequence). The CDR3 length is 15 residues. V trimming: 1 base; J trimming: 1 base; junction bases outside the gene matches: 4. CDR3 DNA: TGTGCCAGCAGCTTGCCAAGACAGGGGAACACTGAAGCTTTCTTT. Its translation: CASSLPRQGNTEAFF.

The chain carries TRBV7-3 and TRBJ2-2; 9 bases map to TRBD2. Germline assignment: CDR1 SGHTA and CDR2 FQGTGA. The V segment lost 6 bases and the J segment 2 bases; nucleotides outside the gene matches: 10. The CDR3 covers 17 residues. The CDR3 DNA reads TGTGCCAGCAGACAGACACTAGCGGGCGCAAACACCGGGGAGCTGTTTTTT. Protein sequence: CASRQTLAGANTGELFF.

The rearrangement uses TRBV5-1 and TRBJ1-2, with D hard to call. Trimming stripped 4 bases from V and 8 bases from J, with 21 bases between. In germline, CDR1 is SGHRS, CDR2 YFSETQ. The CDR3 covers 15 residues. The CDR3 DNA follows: TGCGCCAGCAGCCCGCGAGAGGGTGGGGTTTTAGGCTACACCTTC. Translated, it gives CASSPREGGVLGYTF.

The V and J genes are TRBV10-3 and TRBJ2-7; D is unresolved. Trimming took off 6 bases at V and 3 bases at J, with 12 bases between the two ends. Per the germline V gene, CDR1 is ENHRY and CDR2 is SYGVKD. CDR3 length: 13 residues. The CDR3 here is CAIRPDYSYEQYF. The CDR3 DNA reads TGTGCCATCAGGCCCGATTACAGCTACGAGCAGTACTTC.